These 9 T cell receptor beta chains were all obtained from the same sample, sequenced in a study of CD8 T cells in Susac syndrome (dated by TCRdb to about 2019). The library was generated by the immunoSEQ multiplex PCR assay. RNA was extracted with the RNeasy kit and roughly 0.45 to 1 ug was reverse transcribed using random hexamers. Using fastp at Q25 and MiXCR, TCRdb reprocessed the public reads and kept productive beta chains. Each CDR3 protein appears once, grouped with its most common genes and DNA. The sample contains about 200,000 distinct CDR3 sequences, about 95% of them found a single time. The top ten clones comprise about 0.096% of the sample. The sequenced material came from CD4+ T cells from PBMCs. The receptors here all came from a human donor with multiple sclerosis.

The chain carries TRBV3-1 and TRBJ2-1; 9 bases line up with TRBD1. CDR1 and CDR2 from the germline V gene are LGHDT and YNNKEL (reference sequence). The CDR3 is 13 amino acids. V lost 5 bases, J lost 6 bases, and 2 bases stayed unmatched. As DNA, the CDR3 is TGTGCCAGCAGCTCGGGACAGGGCAATGAGCAGTTCTTC. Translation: CASSSGQGNEQFF.

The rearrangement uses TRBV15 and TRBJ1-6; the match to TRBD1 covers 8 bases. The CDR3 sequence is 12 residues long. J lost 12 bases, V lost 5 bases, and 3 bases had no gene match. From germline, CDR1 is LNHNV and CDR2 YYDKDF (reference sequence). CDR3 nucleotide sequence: TGTGCCACCAGCCGACAGGGGCAACCCCTCCACTTT. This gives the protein CATSRQGQPLHF.

Here the CDR3 DNA reads TGTGCCACCAGTACTGACCGGGGTCGACCAAACATTCAGTACTTC. Its protein is CATSTDRGRPNIQYF. This chain uses TRBV15 with TRBJ2-4, with a possible D match to TRBD2 (5 bases). This CDR3 has 15 residues. V was clipped by 6 bases and J by 6 bases, with 18 bases between them. The germline CDR1 and CDR2 sequences are LNHNV and YYDKDF (reference sequence).

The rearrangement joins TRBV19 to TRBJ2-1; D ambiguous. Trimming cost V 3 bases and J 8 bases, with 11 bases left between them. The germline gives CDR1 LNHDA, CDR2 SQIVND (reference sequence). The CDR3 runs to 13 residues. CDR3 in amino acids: CASSMYGVDEQFF. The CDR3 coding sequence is TGTGCCAGTAGTATGTATGGGGTAGATGAGCAGTTCTTC. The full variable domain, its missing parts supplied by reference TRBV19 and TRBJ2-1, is DGGITQSPKYLFRKEGQNVTLSCEQNLNHDAMYWYRQDPGQGLRLIYYSQIVNDFQKGDIAEGYSVSREKKESFPLTVTSAQKNPTAFYLCASSMYGVDEQFFGPGTRLTVL.

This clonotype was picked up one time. The chain's CDR3 is CSARDTSGGAGETQYF. In DNA, the CDR3 is TGCAGTGCTAGAGATACTAGCGGGGGGGCCGGAGAGACCCAGTACTTC. This sequence joins TRBV20-1 and TRBJ2-5; 13 bases match TRBD2. The V and J ends lost 0 bases and 4 bases, in that order; junction bases with no gene match: 5. The germline gives CDR1 DFQATT, CDR2 SNEGSKA (reference sequence). The CDR3 totals 16 residues.

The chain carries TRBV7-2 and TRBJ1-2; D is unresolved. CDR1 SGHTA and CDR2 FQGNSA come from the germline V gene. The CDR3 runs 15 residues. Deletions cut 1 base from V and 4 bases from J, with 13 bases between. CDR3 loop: CASSLGGPGTYGYTF. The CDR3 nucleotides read TGTGCCAGCAGCTTAGGAGGGCCGGGAACCTATGGCTACACCTTC. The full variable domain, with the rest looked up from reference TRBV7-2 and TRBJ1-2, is GAGVSQSPSNKVTEKGKDVELRCDPISGHTALYWYRQSLGQGLEFLIYFQGNSAPDKSGLPSDRFSAERTGGSVSTLTIQRTQQEDSAVYLCASSLGGPGTYGYTFGSGTRLTVV.

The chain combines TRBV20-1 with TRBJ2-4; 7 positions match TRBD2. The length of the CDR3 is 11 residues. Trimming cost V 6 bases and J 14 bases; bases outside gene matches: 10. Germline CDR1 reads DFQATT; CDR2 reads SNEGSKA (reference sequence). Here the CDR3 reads CSANHRDYEYF. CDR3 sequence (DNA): TGCAGTGCCAATCACCGGGACTACGAGTACTTC.

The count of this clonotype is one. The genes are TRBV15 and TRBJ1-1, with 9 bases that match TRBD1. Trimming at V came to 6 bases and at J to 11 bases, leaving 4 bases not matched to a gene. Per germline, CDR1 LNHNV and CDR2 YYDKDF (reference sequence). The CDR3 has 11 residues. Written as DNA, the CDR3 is TGTGCCACCAGGAGGGACAGGGAGGCTTTCTTT. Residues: CATRRDREAFF.

The CDR3 coding sequence is TGTGCCACCAGCAGAGGACAGTTCATGAACACTGAAGCTTTCTTT. Residues: CATSRGQFMNTEAFF. This chain links TRBV15 with TRBJ1-1; TRBD1 might be the D (5 bases). This CDR3 has 15 amino acids. The V end was cut by 1 base, the J end by 0 bases, with 9 bases between. Looked up from germline, CDR1 is LNHNV and CDR2 is YYDKDF (reference sequence).